This T cell receptor (beta chain) comes out of a study of radiotherapy plus CTLA-4 blockade in lung cancer. Generated by immunoSEQ multiplex PCR, the TCRdb table keeps only in-frame clones and is missing some. In the table there are about 87,000 clones, more than 75% of which are singletons. Per germline, CDR1 MNHNS and CDR2 SASEGT. Trimming removed 2 bases at V and 2 bases at J, with 9 bases between. This CDR3 contains 14 residues. The genes are TRBV6-1 and TRBJ1-1; D uncertain. Here the sequenced sample was peripheral blood, taken from a patient treated with radiotherapy plus ipilimumab. This receptor was identified in a human donor with non-small cell lung cancer that progressed on radiotherapy plus ipilimumab. This CDR3 reads CASSETEVNTEAFF. CDR3 nucleotides: TGTGCCAGCAGTGAAACTGAGGTCAACACTGAAGCTTTCTTT.